The clone carrying this T cell receptor (beta chain) was counted once. This specimen comes from a study of control samples from healthy donors and cancer patients. Germline V gives CDR1 MNHEY, CDR2 SVGEGT. After removal of 5 bases from V and 4 bases from J, the junction contained 4 bases not matched to a gene. This CDR3 has 14 amino acids. Profiled with immunoSEQ multiplex PCR; TCRdb holds only in-frame clones, not every one. Altogether 78,000 or so clones are present, more than 75% being singletons, with the ten largest covering around 15%. The clonotype comes from a man aged 50-59 years in good health. V and J are TRBV6-2 or TRBV6-3 and TRBJ2-7, with 11 bases that match TRBD2. Sequences were obtained from blood. The CDR3, as DNA: TGTGCCAGCAGTCCCGGGACTAGCGGTTACGAGCAGTACTTC. Its translation is CASSPGTSGYEQYF.